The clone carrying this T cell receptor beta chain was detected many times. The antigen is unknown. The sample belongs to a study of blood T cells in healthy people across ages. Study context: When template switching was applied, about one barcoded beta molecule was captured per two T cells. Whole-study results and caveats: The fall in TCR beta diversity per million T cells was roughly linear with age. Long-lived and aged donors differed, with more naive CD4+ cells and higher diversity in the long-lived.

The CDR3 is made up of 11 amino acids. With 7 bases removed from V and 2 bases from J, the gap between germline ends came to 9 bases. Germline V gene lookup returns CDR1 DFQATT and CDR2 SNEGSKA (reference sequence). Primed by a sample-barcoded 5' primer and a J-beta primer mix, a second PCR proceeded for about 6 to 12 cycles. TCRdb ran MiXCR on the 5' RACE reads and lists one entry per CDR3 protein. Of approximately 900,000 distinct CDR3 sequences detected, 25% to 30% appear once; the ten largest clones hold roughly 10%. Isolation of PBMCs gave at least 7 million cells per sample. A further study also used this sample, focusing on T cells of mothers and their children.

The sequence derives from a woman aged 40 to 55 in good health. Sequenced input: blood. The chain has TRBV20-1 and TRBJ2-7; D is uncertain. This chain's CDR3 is CSVSLAYEQYF. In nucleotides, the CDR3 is TGCAGTGTTTCATTAGCCTACGAGCAGTACTTC.